This is a list of T cell receptor beta chains from one sample in a study of shared clonotypes between healthy human individuals. Assay: immunoSEQ multiplex PCR; the TCRdb copy retains only in-frame clones and omits some. The sample contains fewer than 1.6 million clones, 98% of which appear only once. The sample was naive CD4+ T cells sorted from blood. These receptors originate from a man aged 25 to 45 in good health. CDR3s include the opening cysteine and the closing phenylalanine or tryptophan. The D gene is left open where the match is weak. The size field is filled for only some rows; it gives once, few, many or a size class.

cdr3_length d_call clone_size v_call cdr3_aa
14 . . TRBV28 CASSLYGREEKLFF
18 . . TRBV9 CASSVAIGTRGIRNEQFF
13 . . TRBV7-8 CASSLTRSVEQFF
11 . . TRBV30 CAWSVLVTQYF
15 TRBD1 . TRBV9 CASSTGGQRFNEQYF
14 . . TRBV5-1 CASSLDGRGYEQYF
13 TRBD1 . TRBV30 CAWTRRGLYEQYF
14 . . TRBV7-2 CASSLVALEETQYF
15 . . TRBV10-1 CASSDPGTTTGELFF
13 . . TRBV7-6 CASSSNPTDTQYF
17 TRBD1 . TRBV9 CASSVGLKGGLQETQYF
15 TRBD1 . TRBV5-3 CARSCRDRGSYEQYF
16 . . TRBV25-1 CASSPGAGPSNQPQHF
14 TRBD1 . TRBV18 CASSPQGANSPLHF
11 . . TRBV6-5 CASSWAGEQFF
11 TRBD1 . TRBV30 CAWSTGGGYTF
14 . . TRBV9 CASSPTGGFYEQYF
13 . . TRBV7-2 CASSSSFNQPQHF
12 TRBD2 once TRBV7-2 CASSRSGEQQFF
15 TRBD1 . TRBV5-6 CASSYENRGIHEQYF
15 . . TRBV7-2 CASSLQRLSLNEQFF
14 . . TRBV27 CASSFRGRNHEQYF
13 TRBD2 . TRBV28 CASSPWGGYEQYF
18 TRBD2 . TRBV7-9 CASRPRTGTSGRANEQFF
16 TRBD1 . TRBV6-6 CASSYRTGGYTDTQYF
14 . . TRBV5-1 CASSLGGITDTQYF
17 TRBD1 . TRBV2 CASSEGIGQGASYEQYF
15 TRBD1 . TRBV6-5 CASSYSQGATYEQYF
16 . . TRBV7-3 CASRLPGLRDTGELFF
13 TRBD1 . TRBV10-3 CATGGQANYGYTF
11 . . TRBV29-1 CSVDQSDPQFF
17 TRBD1 . TRBV11-2 CASSLDTRTGGTYEQYF
16 TRBD2 once TRBV7-3 CASSLTGTSGNHEQFF
13 . . TRBV10-3 CAISQGLGDEQYF
17 . . TRBV4-1 CASSQDLAIGSYNEQFF
15 . . TRBV9 CASSAEPVGANVLTF
15 . . TRBV5-1 CASSSPGFQGYGYTF
13 . . TRBV2 CASRYDSTDTQYF
13 . . TRBV5-1 CASSQNTGGEQYF
16 . . TRBV25-1 CASSEWGGANTGELFF
11 . . TRBV29-1 CSVDGGNTQYF
15 . . TRBV21-1 CASSKGGSQNYGYTF
15 TRBD2 . TRBV9 CASSTSSGRANEQFF
14 . . TRBV28 CASSPGMRAREQYF
17 TRBD2 once TRBV5-1 CASSSTLTSGRASEQFF
15 . . TRBV2 CASRLLSLAKNIQYF